The next 30 T cell receptor beta chains were all read from a single sample in a study of control samples from healthy donors and cancer patients. Data came from immunoSEQ multiplex PCR; TCRdb stores just in-frame clones and leaves some out. The profile shows 350,000 to 450,000 clones, approximately 90% of them singletons. The sequenced sample was PBMCs. The receptors originated from a man aged 35 to 55 with head and neck cancer.

The chain links TRBV5-1 to TRBJ1-4, with 10 bases lining up with TRBD1. This CDR3 spans 15 amino acids. The ends lost 3 bases at V and 7 bases at J; junction bases unmatched: 6. Germline CDR1 reads SGHRS; CDR2 reads YFSETQ. The CDR3 coding sequence is TGCGCCAGCAGCTGGAGGGGACAGGGGCGTGAAAAACTGTTTTTT. It specifies CASSWRGQGREKLFF.

This clone appeared many times. V is TRBV6-5 and J is TRBJ2-2; weak D call: TRBD1 (5 bases). CDR3 length: 14 residues. Germline V lookup: CDR1 MNHEY, CDR2 SVGAGI. V lost 4 bases and J 2 bases, leaving 8 bases between the germline ends. The CDR3 here is CASSSRVNTGELFF. CDR3 coding DNA: TGTGCCAGCAGTTCCAGGGTTAACACCGGGGAGCTGTTTTTT.

This chain connects TRBV7-9 to TRBJ2-7; 9 nucleotides align to TRBD1. The CDR3 is made up of 15 amino acids. V was pared by 0 bases and J by 3 bases, with 3 bases of the junction left unmatched. Germline loops: CDR1 SEHNR, CDR2 FQNEAQ (reference sequence). CDR3 sequence (DNA): TGTGCCAGCAGCTTAGCTGAGACAGGGGGCTACGAGCAGTACTTC. Translating it yields CASSLAETGGYEQYF.

The chain carries TRBV4-3 and TRBJ2-7; D possibly corresponds to TRBD2 (5 bases). The CDR3 consists of 13 residues. Germline V gives CDR1 LGHNA, CDR2 YSLEER. V was shortened by 1 base and J by 4 bases, with 8 bases between the two germline ends. This CDR3 is CASSQVRGYEQYF. CDR3 bases: TGCGCCAGCAGCCAAGTACGGGGATACGAGCAGTACTTC.

This clone was observed a handful of times. The rearrangement uses TRBV12-5 and TRBJ2-3; D perhaps matches TRBD2 (6 bases). The germline gives CDR1 LGHNT, CDR2 FRNRAP. V lost 0 bases and J lost 5, with 15 bases in between. CDR3 length equals 16 residues. The CDR3 region is CASGLVTSGLGDTQYF. In DNA form, the CDR3 reads TGTGCTAGTGGTTTGGTAACGAGCGGGCTAGGAGATACGCAGTATTTT.

This rearrangement joins TRBV5-6 to TRBJ2-3; unclear D gene. The CDR3 contains 15 residues. Germline lookup yields CDR1 SGHDT and CDR2 YYEEEE. Between the trimmed V and J ends, which lost 2 bases and 3 bases, there was a span of 13 bases. CDR3 coding DNA: TGTGCCAGCAGCTTTTTCCGGAAGGGAACAGATACGCAGTATTTT. Translated: CASSFFRKGTDTQYF.

The chain has TRBV11-1 and TRBJ2-3; TRBD2 agrees at 8 bases. This CDR3 spans 14 amino acids. Germline CDR1 is SGHAT and CDR2 is FQDESV (reference sequence). V was pared by 5 bases and J by 6 bases, with 7 bases of the junction left unmatched. The CDR3 region has the DNA TGTGCCAGCAGCACCGGGACTAGGGGCGATACGCAGTATTTT. This encodes CASSTGTRGDTQYF.

The rearrangement uses TRBV24-1 and TRBJ2-7, with TRBD2 matching over 12 bases. This CDR3 is 17 amino acids long. V shed 2 bases and J 7 bases; nucleotides not matched to a gene: 11. Germline loops: CDR1 KGHDR, CDR2 SFDVKD. The CDR3, as DNA: TGTGCCACCAGTGATTCCGCGACTAGCGGGGGTCGTCGGGAGCAGTACTTC. It is translated as CATSDSATSGGRREQYF.

The chain links TRBV7-9 to TRBJ1-4, with D unresolved. CDR1 and CDR2 from the germline V gene are SEHNR and FQNEAQ (reference sequence). Between the trimmed V and J ends, which lost 2 bases and 0 bases, there was a span of 7 bases. CDR3 size: 15 residues. CDR3 sequence (DNA): TGTGCCAGCAGCTTAAATCCAACAACTAATGAAAAACTGTTTTTT. Its translation: CASSLNPTTNEKLFF.

This rearrangement joins TRBV9 to TRBJ2-7; D not certain. Germline values: CDR1 SGDLS, CDR2 YYNGEE. The V end was cut by 3 bases, the J end by 0 bases, with 10 bases between. The CDR3 spans 14 residues. This CDR3 is CASSGYESSYEQYF. DNA of the CDR3: TGTGCCAGCAGCGGTTATGAGAGCTCCTACGAGCAGTACTTC.

V and J are TRBV25-1 and TRBJ2-2; 10 nucleotides align to TRBD2. This CDR3 is built from 15 residues. CDR1 is MGHDK and CDR2 is SYGVNS in the germline V gene. V lost 5 bases, J lost 3 bases, and 3 bases stayed unmatched. CDR3 DNA: TGTGCCAGCAGTTTCCTAGCGGGGGACACCGGGGAGCTGTTTTTT. This codes for CASSFLAGDTGELFF.

This clone was recorded a few times. The V and J genes are TRBV11-2 and TRBJ1-1, with D uncertain. The V and J ends lost 1 base and 6 bases respectively, with 12 bases between them. The CDR3 consists of 14 residues. The germline CDR1 and CDR2 sequences are SGHAT and FQNNGV. This chain's CDR3 is CASSLVKRGPEAFF. In nucleotides, the CDR3 is TGTGCCAGCAGCTTAGTAAAAAGAGGGCCTGAAGCTTTCTTT.

The chain joins TRBV4-1 to TRBJ2-3; 8 nucleotides line up with TRBD2. This CDR3 has 17 residues. Per germline, CDR1 MGHRA and CDR2 YSYEKL. V lost 0 bases, J lost 0 bases, and 5 bases stayed unmatched. The CDR3 is CASSQDGSGGSTDTQYF. CDR3 nucleotides: TGCGCCAGCAGCCAAGATGGGAGCGGGGGTAGCACAGATACGCAGTATTTT.

V and J are TRBV9 and TRBJ2-2, with 9 bases fitting TRBD2. CDR1 and CDR2 (germline): SGDLS, YYNGEE. The CDR3 covers 17 residues. With V trimmed by 0 bases and J by 4 bases, 7 bases remained unmatched. The CDR3 DNA reads as TGTGCCAGCAGCGTAGCTCCGGCGGGGGGGCCCACCGGGGAGCTGTTTTTT. Encoded protein: CASSVAPAGGPTGELFF.

The CDR3 DNA reads as TGTGCCAGCGGACAAGAGACCCAGTACTTC. Protein sequence: CASGQETQYF. V usage is TRBV12-3 or TRBV12-4 and J usage is TRBJ2-5; no clear D gene. The ends were cut back, 8 bases at V and 2 bases at J, with 3 bases in the middle. The CDR3 sequence is 10 residues long.

The chain recombines TRBV19 with TRBJ1-5; a weak D match, TRBD1 (5 bases). Germline assignment: CDR1 LNHDA and CDR2 SQIVND (reference sequence). This CDR3 contains 16 residues. The germline V and J ends were trimmed by 3 bases and 5 bases, with 17 bases remaining between them. CDR3 sequence reads: CASSIGDSPPHQPQHF. The CDR3 DNA reads TGTGCCAGTAGTATTGGTGACAGCCCCCCCCATCAGCCCCAGCATTTT.

This chain links TRBV29-1 with TRBJ2-5; possibly TRBD1 for D (5 bases). The CDR3 has 14 amino acids. Trimming removed 3 bases at V and 2 bases at J, with 13 bases between. Germline CDR1 SQVTM, CDR2 ANQGSEA. CDR3 DNA: TGCAGCGTTGATCGAACAGGCGTTCAAGAGACCCAGTACTTC. This sequence encodes CSVDRTGVQETQYF.

About this clone: At the DNA level, this CDR3 is encoded by other sequences in the same sample as well. In nucleotides, the CDR3 is TGTGCCAGCCGGTACAGGGGTCGGACTGAAGCTTTCTTT. It encodes CASRYRGRTEAFF. This rearrangement joins TRBV6-5 to TRBJ1-1; the match to TRBD1 covers 7 bases. The CDR3 sequence is 13 residues long. The germline V gene encodes CDR1 MNHEY and CDR2 SVGAGI. V lost 8 bases, J lost 5 bases, and 8 bases stayed unmatched.

V is TRBV5-1 and J is TRBJ2-2; a weak D match, TRBD1 (5 bases). The CDR3 is made up of 14 amino acids. Trimming pared 1 base from V and 6 bases from J, leaving 10 bases between. In germline, CDR1 is SGHRS, CDR2 YFSETQ. CDR3 sequence reads: CASSLQQVAGELFF. In DNA form, the CDR3 reads TGCGCCAGCAGCTTGCAACAGGTCGCCGGGGAGCTGTTTTTT.

For this clone: The sample contains more than one DNA sequence encoding this CDR3. V and J are TRBV29-1 and TRBJ1-1; D unresolved. V gave up 3 bases and J gave up 0 bases, with 8 bases separating them. In germline, CDR1 is SQVTM, CDR2 ANQGSEA. CDR3 size: 13 residues. CDR3 sequence (DNA): TGCAGCGTTGACTCAGGATTGAACACTGAAGCTTTCTTT. It yields the protein CSVDSGLNTEAFF.

The rearrangement joins TRBV11-2 to TRBJ2-7; D unresolved. Per germline, CDR1 SGHAT and CDR2 FQNNGV. The V end lost 5 bases, the J end lost 5 bases, and 7 bases lay between the germline ends. The CDR3 spans 11 residues. This chain's CDR3 is CASSTVDEQYF. The DNA for the CDR3 is TGTGCCAGCAGCACCGTCGACGAGCAGTACTTC.

This chain connects TRBV25-1 to TRBJ1-1; no definite D call. Germline V gives CDR1 MGHDK, CDR2 SYGVNS. The V and J ends lost 3 bases and 1 base respectively, with 9 bases between them. The CDR3 spans 14 residues. This CDR3 reads CASSEDLRNTEAFF. CDR3 bases: TGTGCCAGCAGTGAGGACCTACGGAACACTGAAGCTTTCTTT.

The genes are TRBV7-9 and TRBJ2-7; tentatively, D is TRBD1 (5 bases). Germline V lookup: CDR1 SEHNR, CDR2 FQNEAQ (reference sequence). There are 18 residues in the CDR3. V was cut by 7 bases and J by 2 bases, with 27 bases left in between. CDR3 loop: CASTYIAGGRQYTYEQYF. The CDR3 region has the DNA TGTGCCAGCACCTACATCGCCGGTGGACGACAGTACACCTACGAGCAGTACTTC.

This chain uses TRBV4-1 with TRBJ2-3; the D gene is possibly TRBD2 (5 bases). Between the trimmed V and J ends, which lost 1 base and 5 bases, there was a span of 10 bases. This CDR3 region has 14 residues. Per the germline V gene, CDR1 is MGHRA and CDR2 is YSYEKL. This CDR3 reads CASSQVGGRDTQYF. The DNA of the CDR3 is TGCGCCAGCAGCCAAGTTGGAGGTAGAGATACGCAGTATTTT.

The rearrangement joins TRBV12-5 to TRBJ1-2, with 8 bases matching TRBD1. The germline gives CDR1 LGHNT, CDR2 FRNRAP. Trimming took 0 bases from V and 4 from J; bases not matched to a gene: 10. The CDR3 runs to 17 residues. CDR3 nucleotides: TGTGCTAGTGGTTTGGTACGAACAGGGGGAACCACCTATGGCTACACCTTC. It is translated as CASGLVRTGGTTYGYTF.

The gene calls are TRBV4-3 and TRBJ2-7; maybe TRBD1 (6 bases). Germline V lookup: CDR1 LGHNA, CDR2 YSLEER. The CDR3 has 21 residues. Trimming shortened V by 1 base and J by 7 bases, and 35 bases separated the two germline ends. The DNA for the CDR3 is TGCGCCAGCAGCCAAGTCTTGGCGTGGACAGCAAATCCTGTACAAGATGGGGAGCAGTACTTC. Translated: CASSQVLAWTANPVQDGEQYF.

The chain recombines TRBV5-1 with TRBJ2-1; D is undetermined. The CDR3 is 14 residues long. From germline, CDR1 is SGHRS and CDR2 YFSETQ. V was cut by 0 bases and J by 8 bases, with 12 bases left in between. The CDR3 here is CASSLVLPWDEQFF. As DNA, the CDR3 is TGCGCCAGCAGCTTGGTCCTCCCCTGGGATGAGCAGTTCTTC.

This clone appeared a few times. CDR3 region: CASGLVMGTVSYNEQFF. In DNA form, the CDR3 reads TGTGCTAGTGGTTTGGTAATGGGGACAGTTTCCTACAATGAGCAGTTCTTC. The gene calls are TRBV12-5 and TRBJ2-1, with 7 bases fitting TRBD1. V lost 0 bases, J lost 1 base, and 6 bases stayed unmatched. The CDR3 length is 17 residues. The germline CDR1 and CDR2 sequences are LGHNT and FRNRAP. The full variable domain, in which reference TRBV12-5 and TRBJ2-1 provide the parts outside the CDR3, is DARVTQTPRHKVTEMGQEVTMRCQPILGHNTVFWYRQTMMQGLELLAYFRNRAPLDDSGMPKDRFSAEMPDATLATLKIQPSEPRDSAVYFCASGLVMGTVSYNEQFFGPGTRLTVL.

The V call is TRBV28, the J call TRBJ1-5; D might be TRBD1 (5 bases). This CDR3 region has 17 residues. Germline V gives CDR1 MDHEN, CDR2 SYDVKM. V lost 5 bases, J lost 0 bases, and 17 bases lay in between. The CDR3 spells CASSTGALADSNQPQHF. CDR3 coding DNA: TGTGCCAGCAGTACTGGGGCATTAGCAGATAGCAATCAGCCCCAGCATTTT. The variable domain in full, completed from reference TRBV28 and TRBJ1-5, reads DVKVTQSSRYLVKRTGEKVFLECVQDMDHENMFWYRQDPGLGLRLIYFSYDVKMKEKGDIPEGYSVSREKKERFSLILESASTNQTSMYLCASSTGALADSNQPQHFGDGTRLSIL.

This clone was seen only a few times. The rearrangement uses TRBV18 and TRBJ1-1, with D maybe TRBD1 (6 bases). This CDR3 is 13 amino acids long. The V end was cut by 5 bases, the J end by 3 bases, with 10 bases between. Germline V gene lookup returns CDR1 KGHSH and CDR2 LQKENI. CDR3 residues: CASSTDRYTEAFF. In nucleotides, the CDR3 is TGTGCCAGCTCAACAGACAGGTACACTGAAGCTTTCTTT.